These 2 T cell receptor beta chains were sequenced from one sample in a study of regulatory T cells in long-lasting Graves disease. Described time point: newly diagnosed GD, antithyroid drugs for less than 3 months. There was RNA extracted from PBMCs, and the TCR library was made from it. Relying on iRepertoire HTBI primers and Arm-PCR of CDR3 regions, the team built TCR beta libraries. TCRdb re-analysed the multiplex PCR reads in MiXCR, keeping a single row per CDR3 protein. In the table there are 400,000 to 500,000 distinct CDR3 sequences, roughly 15% of which are singletons. A further study also used this sample, focusing on T cells in Graves' hyperthyroidism and ophthalmopathy.

The sample here was peripheral blood mononuclear cells (PBMCs), taken at new diagnosis, from a patient treated with antithyroid drugs. The receptors stem from a woman aged 30 to 39 with Graves disease.

In this sample, this clonotype turned up many times. This chain uses TRBV6-1 with TRBJ1-1, with D unclear. V was clipped by 5 bases and J by 0 bases, with 10 bases between them. CDR1 and CDR2 (germline): MNHNS, SASEGT. The CDR3 runs 14 residues. The DNA of the CDR3 is TGTGCCAGCAGTCAGTATGAAATGAACACTGAAGCTTTCTTT. It specifies CASSQYEMNTEAFF.

As to this clonotype: With a far larger clone one base away, a read error is the likely cause. The CDR3 bases are TGTGCCAGCTCCCCCCGGGGCAGGGGTTCGATCACTGAAGCTTTCTTT. This translates into CASSPRGRGSITEAFF. The V gene is TRBV12-3 or TRBV12-4, the J gene TRBJ1-1, with D tentatively TRBD1 (6 bases). The CDR3 is made up of 16 amino acids. The V end lost 8 bases, the J end lost 4 bases, and 23 bases lay between the germline ends.